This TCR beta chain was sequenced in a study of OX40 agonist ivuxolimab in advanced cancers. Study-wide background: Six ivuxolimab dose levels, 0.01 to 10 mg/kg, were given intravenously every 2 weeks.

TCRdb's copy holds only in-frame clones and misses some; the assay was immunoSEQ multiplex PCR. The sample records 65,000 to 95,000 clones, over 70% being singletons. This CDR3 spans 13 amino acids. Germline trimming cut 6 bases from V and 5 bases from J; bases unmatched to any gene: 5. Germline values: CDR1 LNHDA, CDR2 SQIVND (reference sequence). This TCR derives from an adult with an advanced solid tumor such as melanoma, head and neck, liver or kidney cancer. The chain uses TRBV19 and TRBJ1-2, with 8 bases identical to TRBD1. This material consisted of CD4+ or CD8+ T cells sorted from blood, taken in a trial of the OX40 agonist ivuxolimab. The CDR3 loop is CASSADRDYGYTF. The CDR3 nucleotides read TGTGCCAGTAGCGCGGACAGGGATTATGGCTACACCTTC.